The present TCR beta chain was sequenced within a study of blood T cell repertoires in COVID-19. Study as a whole: Sites in the United States, Italy and Spain provided acute and convalescent COVID-19 samples. PBMCs, B-cell-depleted T cells, or T cells were the source of the cDNA or gDNA that made up the material.

Source study methods: How many nucleated cells were present was estimated from reference gene primer amplification. TCRdb's copy holds only in-frame clones and misses some; the assay was immunoSEQ multiplex PCR. For V, J and clone size, that table is used; D and trimming come from the DNA. The repertoire has under 100,000 clones, more than 80% of them found once; the top ten carry less than 15%. CDR3 length: 14 amino acids. Per germline, CDR1 MNHEY and CDR2 SVGAGI. With V trimmed by 8 bases and J by 1 base, 7 bases remained unmatched. The rearrangement uses TRBV6-5 and TRBJ1-1; 7 bases match TRBD1. Sequencing was carried out using peripheral blood. This receptor was identified in a human donor in a cohort sampled during active COVID-19. This chain's CDR3 is CASGRQGENTEAFF. For the CDR3, the DNA is TGTGCCAGCGGAAGACAGGGAGAGAACACTGAAGCTTTCTTT.